The sample holds a few counts of the clone carrying this T cell receptor (beta chain). Its matching antigen is unknown. Trimming took off 3 bases at V and 5 bases at J, with 10 bases between the two ends. The germline V gene has CDR1 LNHDA and CDR2 SQIVND (reference sequence). The CDR3 length is 13 residues. As to time point: blood 2 weeks post-SBRT. Treatment in this sample: 15 Gy SBRT to primary tumor, nephrectomy 4 weeks later. This sample is drawn from a study of radiation and T cells in renal cell carcinoma. Study-level background: Nephrectomy followed 15 Gy stereotactic body radiation by 4 weeks. Study-level points and caveats: No pretreatment tumor biopsies were available for baseline clonotypes. In blood, top tumor clones expanded by 2 weeks, shrinking by 4.

The assay was immunoSEQ multiplex PCR, and TCRdb's table has in-frame clones only and misses some. The table lists roughly 130,000 clones, around four fifths of them singletons, with less than 2.5% in the top ten. This TCR came from a woman in her sixties or seventies with renal cell carcinoma. The source was blood, collected from a patient whose treatment included radiotherapy and nephrectomy. The chain has TRBV19 and TRBJ1-1; possible D gene TRBD1, 5 bases. CDR3 protein: CASSMGGGTEAFF. CDR3 sequence (DNA): TGTGCCAGTAGTATGGGGGGTGGTACTGAAGCTTTCTTT.